The T cell receptor beta chain under discussion was sequenced for a study of shared T cell receptors in the human thymus. Sequencing was performed with immunoSEQ multiplex PCR; in TCRdb, only in-frame clones are kept and a portion is missing. The top ten hold roughly 0.013% of the sample, which has 540,000 or so clones, roughly 74% seen once. V was cut by 2 bases and J by 2 bases, with 7 bases left in between. Germline values: CDR1 MDHEN, CDR2 SYDVKM. The CDR3 has 13 amino acids. The same sample was also studied in work on human thymus T cells. As that report states: Thymic resections from corrective heart surgery supplied the tissue. Related research reported highly overlapping thymic repertoires among unrelated individuals.

The V and J genes are TRBV28 and TRBJ2-7; no clear D gene. Source material: thymocytes. The source is a boy younger than two with a congenital heart defect. The CDR3, as DNA: TGTGCCAGCAGTTTAGGAGCCACCTACGAGCAGTACTTC. It specifies CASSLGATYEQYF.